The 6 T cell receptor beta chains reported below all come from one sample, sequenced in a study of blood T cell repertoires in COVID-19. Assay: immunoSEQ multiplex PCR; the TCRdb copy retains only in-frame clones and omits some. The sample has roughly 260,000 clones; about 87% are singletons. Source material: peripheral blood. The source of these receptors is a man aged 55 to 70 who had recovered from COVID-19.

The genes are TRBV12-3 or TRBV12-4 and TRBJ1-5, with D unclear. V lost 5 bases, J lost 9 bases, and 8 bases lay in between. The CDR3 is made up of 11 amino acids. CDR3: CASSRRGPQHF. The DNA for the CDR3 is TGTGCCAGCAGTCGGCGAGGGCCCCAGCATTTT.

The CDR3 nucleotides read TGTGCCAGCAGCCAAGAAGCGGGGGCCGGGGAGCTGTTTTTT. Translation gives CASSQEAGAGELFF. The rearrangement joins TRBV3-1 (or the pseudogene TRBV3-2) to TRBJ2-2, with TRBD2 matching 8 bases. The trim removed 0 bases at V and 6 bases at J, leaving 0 bases unmatched. The CDR3 loop spans 14 amino acids. Germline-derived CDR1 and CDR2 are LGHDT and YNNKEL (reference sequence).

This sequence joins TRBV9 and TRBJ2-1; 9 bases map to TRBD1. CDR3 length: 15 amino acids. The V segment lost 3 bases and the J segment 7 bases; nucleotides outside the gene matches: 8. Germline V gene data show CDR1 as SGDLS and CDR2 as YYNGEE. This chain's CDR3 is CASSDRDRVENEQFF. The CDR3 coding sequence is TGTGCCAGCAGCGACCGGGACAGGGTAGAGAATGAGCAGTTCTTC.

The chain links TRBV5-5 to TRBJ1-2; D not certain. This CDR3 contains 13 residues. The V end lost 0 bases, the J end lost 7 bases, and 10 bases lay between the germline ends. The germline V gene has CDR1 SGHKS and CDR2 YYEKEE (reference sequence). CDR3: CASSLDRVLGYTF. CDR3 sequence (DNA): TGTGCCAGCAGCTTGGATCGGGTACTTGGCTACACCTTC.

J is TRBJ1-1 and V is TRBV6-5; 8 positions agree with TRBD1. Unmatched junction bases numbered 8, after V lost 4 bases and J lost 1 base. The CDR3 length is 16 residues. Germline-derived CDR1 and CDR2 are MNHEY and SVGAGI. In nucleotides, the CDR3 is TGTGCCAGCAGTTTTTCTTCCGGGACAGGGAACACTGAAGCTTTCTTT. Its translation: CASSFSSGTGNTEAFF.

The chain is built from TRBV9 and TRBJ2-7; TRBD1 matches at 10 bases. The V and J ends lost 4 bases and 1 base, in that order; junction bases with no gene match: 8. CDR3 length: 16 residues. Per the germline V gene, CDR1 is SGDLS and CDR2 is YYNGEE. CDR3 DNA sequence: TGTGCCAGCAGCTCAGCCGGGACAGGGGTATCCTACGAGCAGTACTTC. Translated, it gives CASSSAGTGVSYEQYF.